Listed below are T cell receptor beta chains from one sample, sequenced in a study of blood T cell repertoires in COVID-19. Using immunoSEQ multiplex PCR, the repertoire was profiled, and TCRdb retains in-frame clones only, with some absent. The table includes around 41,000 clones, approximately 91% detected once. Source material: peripheral blood. The receptors were sampled from a human donor in a cohort sampled during active COVID-19. Both conserved end residues are part of each CDR3. Fields, in order: D gene, clone size, V gene, J gene, CDR3 protein, CDR3 DNA. The D gene is left open where the match is weak. Not all rows give a size; the values are once, few, many and, for expanded clones, a class.

TRBD1	.	TRBV27	TRBJ1-1	CASRGNRGGSGAFF	TGTGCCAGCAGGGGAAACAGGGGGGGGAGCGGAGCTTTCTTT
.	.	TRBV19	TRBJ1-5	CASSISGFTQPQHF	TGTGCCAGTAGTATATCAGGGTTTACCCAGCCCCAGCATTTT
TRBD1	.	TRBV6-2/TRBV6-3	TRBJ1-5	CASSGQGIQPQHF	TGTGCCAGCAGTGGACAGGGCATTCAGCCCCAGCATTTT
TRBD2	.	TRBV27	TRBJ2-1	CASSFSPTSGRFSYNEQFF	TGTGCCAGCAGTTTCTCCCCGACTAGCGGGCGGTTCTCCTACAATGAGCAGTTCTTC
.	.	TRBV6-2/TRBV6-3	TRBJ1-5	CASSPRGGVNQPQHF	TGTGCCAGCAGTCCCCGAGGGGGGGTGAACCAGCCCCAGCATTTT
TRBD2	.	TRBV4-1	TRBJ2-3	CASSGKERGLTISTDTQYF	TGCGCCAGCAGCGGTAAAGAGCGGGGTCTAACGATTAGCACAGATACGCAGTATTTT
TRBD1	.	TRBV28	TRBJ1-1	CASSPLDRGEENTEAFF	TGTGCCAGCAGTCCCCTTGACAGGGGGGAAGAGAACACTGAAGCTTTCTTT
TRBD2	.	TRBV24-1	TRBJ2-7	CATSDPTIGTSGSYEQYF	TGTGCCACCAGTGATCCTACGATTGGGACTAGCGGTTCCTACGAGCAGTACTTC
TRBD1	.	TRBV5-1	TRBJ2-3	CASTEGQQSTDTQYF	TGCGCCAGCACTGAGGGACAGCAGAGCACAGATACGCAGTATTTT
.	.	TRBV15	TRBJ2-2	CATSRVRDGRELFF	TGTGCCACCAGCAGAGTGAGGGATGGGCGGGAGCTGTTTTTT
.	few	TRBV9	TRBJ1-6	CASSVGGPPLNSPLHF	TGTGCCAGCAGCGTAGGAGGGCCCCCACTTAATTCACCCCTCCACTTT
TRBD1	.	TRBV9	TRBJ2-6	CASSPQGAGTGSGANVLTF	TGTGCCAGCAGCCCTCAGGGGGCCGGGACAGGCTCTGGGGCCAACGTCCTGACTTTC
TRBD2	.	TRBV10-3	TRBJ2-1	CAISESPASAGVSSALNNEQFF	TGTGCCATCAGTGAGTCTCCCGCTTCAGCGGGAGTGTCGAGTGCCCTAAACAATGAGCAGTTCTTC
.	.	TRBV9	TRBJ2-1	CASSLSGGYNEQFF	TGTGCCAGCAGCTTATCCGGGGGTTACAATGAGCAGTTCTTC
.	.	TRBV7-8	TRBJ1-2	CASSLGAGYGYTF	TGTGCCAGCAGCTTAGGGGCAGGGTATGGCTACACCTTC
.	.	TRBV4-2	TRBJ2-3	CASSQDYRTLVDTQYF	TGTGCCAGCAGCCAAGATTACCGGACACTGGTAGATACGCAGTATTTT
TRBD1	.	TRBV28	TRBJ2-6	CASSAGQGRFSGANVLTF	TGTGCCAGCAGTGCGGGACAGGGTAGATTCTCTGGGGCCAACGTCCTGACTTTC
TRBD1	.	TRBV19	TRBJ1-6	CASRRTGNSPLHF	TGTGCCAGTAGAAGGACAGGGAATTCACCCCTCCACTTT
.	.	TRBV2	TRBJ2-4	CASSRQTGRGNF	TGTGCCAGCAGCCGTCAGACAGGCAGGGGTAACTTC
TRBD1	.	TRBV5-8	TRBJ2-1	CASSLWDRDFDEQFF	TGTGCCAGCAGCTTGTGGGACAGGGACTTCGATGAGCAGTTCTTC
TRBD1	.	TRBV28	TRBJ2-7	CASSLTPGTGGYEQYF	TGTGCCAGCAGTTTAACGCCCGGGACAGGGGGCTACGAGCAGTACTTC
.	.	TRBV6-2/TRBV6-3	TRBJ2-7	CASSYYRSNTYEQYF	TGTGCCAGCAGTTACTACAGGTCCAATACCTACGAGCAGTACTTC
.	once	TRBV2	TRBJ2-5	CASSLYRVNQETQYF	TGTGCCAGCAGTCTCTACAGGGTAAACCAAGAGACCCAGTACTTC
.	.	TRBV27	TRBJ2-1	CASSLLWGDNEQFF	TGTGCCAGCAGTTTACTATGGGGGGACAATGAGCAGTTCTTC
.	.	TRBV3-1/TRBV3-2	TRBJ2-1	CASSQEWETRYNEQFF	TGTGCCAGCAGCCAAGAATGGGAGACGAGGTACAATGAGCAGTTCTTC
TRBD2	.	TRBV7-6	TRBJ2-7	CASSLAPGSGSDEQYF	TGTGCCAGCAGCTTAGCCCCGGGTAGCGGGAGCGACGAGCAGTACTTC